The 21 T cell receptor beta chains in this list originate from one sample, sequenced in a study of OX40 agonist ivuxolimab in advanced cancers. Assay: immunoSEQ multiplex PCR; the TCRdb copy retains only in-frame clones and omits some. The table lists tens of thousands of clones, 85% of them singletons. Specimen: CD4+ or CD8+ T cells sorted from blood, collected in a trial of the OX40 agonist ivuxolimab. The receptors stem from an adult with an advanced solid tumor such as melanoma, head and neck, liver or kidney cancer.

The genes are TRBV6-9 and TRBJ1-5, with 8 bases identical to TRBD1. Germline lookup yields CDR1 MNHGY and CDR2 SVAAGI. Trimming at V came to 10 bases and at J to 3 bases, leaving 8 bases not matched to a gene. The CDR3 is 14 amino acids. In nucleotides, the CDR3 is TGTGCCAACGTGACAGGGGATTTCAATCAGCCCCAGCATTTT. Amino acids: CANVTGDFNQPQHF.

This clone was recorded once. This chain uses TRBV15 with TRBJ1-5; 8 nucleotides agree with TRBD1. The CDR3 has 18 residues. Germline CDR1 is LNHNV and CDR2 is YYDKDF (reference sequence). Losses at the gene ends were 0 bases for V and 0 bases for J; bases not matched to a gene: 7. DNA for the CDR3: TGTGCCACCAGCAGAGATAAATACAGGGGGTATAGCAATCAGCCCCAGCATTTT. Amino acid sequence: CATSRDKYRGYSNQPQHF.

This CDR3 reads CASSFGTFPREAFF. The CDR3 DNA reads as TGTGCCAGCAGCTTTGGGACCTTCCCCCGTGAAGCTTTCTTT. The chain recombines TRBV7-8 with TRBJ1-1, with D tentatively TRBD1 (5 bases). The germline V and J ends were trimmed by 3 bases and 7 bases, with 15 bases remaining between them. Germline assignment: CDR1 SGHVS and CDR2 FQNEAQ. This CDR3 comprises 14 residues.

Written as DNA, the CDR3 is TGTGCCAGCAGCCCTGAGGGTATCGGCCTTCGGACCTTC. Its translation is CASSPEGIGLRTF. This chain joins TRBV11-2 and TRBJ1-2; D is undetermined. The V gene's germline CDR1 is SGHAT and CDR2 FQNNGV. The V end was cut by 5 bases, the J end by 14 bases, with 21 bases between. This CDR3 has 13 residues.

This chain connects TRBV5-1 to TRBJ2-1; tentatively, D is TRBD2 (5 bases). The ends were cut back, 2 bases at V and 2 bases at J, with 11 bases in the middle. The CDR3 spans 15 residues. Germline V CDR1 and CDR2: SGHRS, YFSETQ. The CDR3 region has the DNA TGCGCCAGCAGCTTAAGTCCGGGAACCTACAATGAGCAGTTCTTC. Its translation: CASSLSPGTYNEQFF. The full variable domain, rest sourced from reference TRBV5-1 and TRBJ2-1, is KAGVTQTPRYLIKTRGQQVTLSCSPISGHRSVSWYQQTPGQGLQFLFEYFSETQRNKGNFPGRFSGRQFSNSRSEMNVSTLELGDSALYLCASSLSPGTYNEQFFGPGTRLTVL.

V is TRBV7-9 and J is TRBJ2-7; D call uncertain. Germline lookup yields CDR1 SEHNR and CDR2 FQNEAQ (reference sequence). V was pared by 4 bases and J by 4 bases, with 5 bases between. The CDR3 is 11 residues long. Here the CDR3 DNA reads TGTGCCAGCAGCTCCCAATACGAGCAGTACTTC. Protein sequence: CASSSQYEQYF.

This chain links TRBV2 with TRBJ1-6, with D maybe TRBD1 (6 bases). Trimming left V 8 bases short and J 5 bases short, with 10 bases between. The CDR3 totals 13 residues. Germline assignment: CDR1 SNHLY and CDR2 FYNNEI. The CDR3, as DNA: TGTGCCAGCTTGGACAGAAATAATTCACCCCTCCACTTT. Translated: CASLDRNNSPLHF.

CDR3 amino acids: CASSQDLRPGELFF. As DNA, the CDR3 is TGTGCCAGCAGCCAAGATCTTCGGCCCGGGGAGCTGTTTTTT. The rearrangement joins TRBV4-2 to TRBJ2-2; no clear D. Germline loops: CDR1 LGHNA, CDR2 YNFKEQ. The CDR3 is 14 amino acids. Trimming cost V 0 bases and J 6 bases, with 8 bases left between them.

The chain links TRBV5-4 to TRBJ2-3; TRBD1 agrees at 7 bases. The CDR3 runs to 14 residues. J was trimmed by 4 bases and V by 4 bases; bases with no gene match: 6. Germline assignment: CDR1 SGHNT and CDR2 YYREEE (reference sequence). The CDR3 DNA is TGTGCCAGCAGCCAAACAGGGGAAGCAGATACGCAGTATTTT. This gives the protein CASSQTGEADTQYF.

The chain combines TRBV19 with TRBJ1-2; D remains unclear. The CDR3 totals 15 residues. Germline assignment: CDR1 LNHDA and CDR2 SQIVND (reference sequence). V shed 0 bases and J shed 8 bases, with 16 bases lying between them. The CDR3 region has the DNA TGTGCCAGTAGTATAGAAATCCGCGCCGCCTGGGGCTACACCTTC. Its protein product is CASSIEIRAAWGYTF.

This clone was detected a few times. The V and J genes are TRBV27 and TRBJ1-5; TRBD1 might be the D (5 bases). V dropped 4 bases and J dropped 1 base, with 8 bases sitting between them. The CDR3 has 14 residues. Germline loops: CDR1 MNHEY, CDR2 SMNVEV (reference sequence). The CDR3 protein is CASSWRGSNQPQHF. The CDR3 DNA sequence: TGTGCCAGCAGTTGGAGGGGAAGCAATCAGCCCCAGCATTTT.

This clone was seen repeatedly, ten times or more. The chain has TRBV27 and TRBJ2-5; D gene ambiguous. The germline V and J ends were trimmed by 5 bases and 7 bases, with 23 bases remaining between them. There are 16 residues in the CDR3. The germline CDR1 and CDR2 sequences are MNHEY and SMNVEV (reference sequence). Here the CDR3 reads CASSPLAPRLGGTQYF. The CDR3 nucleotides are TGTGCCAGCAGTCCTCTCGCCCCTCGCTTGGGTGGGACCCAGTACTTC.

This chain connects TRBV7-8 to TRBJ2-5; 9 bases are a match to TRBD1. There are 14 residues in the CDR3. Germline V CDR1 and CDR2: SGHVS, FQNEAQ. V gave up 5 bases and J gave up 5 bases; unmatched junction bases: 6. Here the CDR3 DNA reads TGTGCCAGCAGCCCGCCGACAGGGGGGGAGACCCAGTACTTC. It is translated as CASSPPTGGETQYF.

For the CDR3, the DNA is TGTGCCAGCAGCCGCGGGACTAGCGGGGGGGCTTTACTCACCGGGGAGCTGTTTTTT. Its translation is CASSRGTSGGALLTGELFF. V gene TRBV7-2 combines with J gene TRBJ2-2; 16 nucleotides agree with TRBD2. CDR1 is SGHTA and CDR2 is FQGNSA in the germline V gene. The CDR3 is 19 amino acids. V shed 5 bases, J shed 4 bases, and the junction held 10 bases outside the gene matches. The whole variable domain, remainder taken from reference TRBV7-2 and TRBJ2-2, is GAGVSQSPSNKVTEKGKDVELRCDPISGHTALYWYRQSLGQGLEFLIYFQGNSAPDKSGLPSDRFSAERTGGSVSTLTIQRTQQEDSAVYLCASSRGTSGGALLTGELFFGEGSRLTVL.

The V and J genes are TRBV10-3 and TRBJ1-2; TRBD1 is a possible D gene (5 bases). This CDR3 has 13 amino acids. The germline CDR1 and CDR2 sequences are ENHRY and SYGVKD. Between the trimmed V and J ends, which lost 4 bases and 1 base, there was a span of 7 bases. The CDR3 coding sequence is TGTGCCATCAGTGGGGGGGATAACTATGGCTACACCTTC. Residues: CAISGGDNYGYTF.

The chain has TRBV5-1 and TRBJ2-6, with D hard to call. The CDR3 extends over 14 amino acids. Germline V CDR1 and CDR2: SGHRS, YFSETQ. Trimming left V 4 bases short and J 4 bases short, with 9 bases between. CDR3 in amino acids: CASSIGSGANVLTF. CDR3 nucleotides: TGCGCCAGCAGCATCGGATCCGGGGCCAACGTCCTGACTTTC.

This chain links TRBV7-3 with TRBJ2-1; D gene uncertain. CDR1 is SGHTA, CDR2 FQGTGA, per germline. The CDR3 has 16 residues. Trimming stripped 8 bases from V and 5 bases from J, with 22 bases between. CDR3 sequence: CASGPPASSRHNEQFF. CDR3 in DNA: TGTGCCAGCGGTCCGCCGGCGTCCTCGCGACACAATGAGCAGTTCTTC.

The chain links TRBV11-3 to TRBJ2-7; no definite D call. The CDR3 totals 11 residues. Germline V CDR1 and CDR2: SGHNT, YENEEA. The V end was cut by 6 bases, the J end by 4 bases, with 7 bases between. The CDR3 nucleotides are TGTGCCAGCAGTACGGTGTACGAGCAGTACTTC. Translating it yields CASSTVYEQYF.

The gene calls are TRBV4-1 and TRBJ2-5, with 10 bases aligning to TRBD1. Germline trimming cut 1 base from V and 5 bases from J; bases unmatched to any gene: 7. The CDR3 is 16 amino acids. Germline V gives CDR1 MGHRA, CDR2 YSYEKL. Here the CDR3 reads CASSQAGTGDAETQYF. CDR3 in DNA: TGCGCCAGCAGCCAAGCCGGGACAGGGGACGCGGAGACCCAGTACTTC.

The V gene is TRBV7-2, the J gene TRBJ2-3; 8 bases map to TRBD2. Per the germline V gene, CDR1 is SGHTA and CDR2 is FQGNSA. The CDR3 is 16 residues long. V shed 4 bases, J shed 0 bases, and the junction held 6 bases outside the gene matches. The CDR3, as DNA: TGTGCCAGCAGCTCCCTCGGGAGGGGGAGCACAGATACGCAGTATTTT. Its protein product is CASSSLGRGSTDTQYF.

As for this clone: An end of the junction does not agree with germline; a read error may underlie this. Here the CDR3 reads CASSLAPDAEQFF. The DNA for the CDR3 is TGTGCTAGCAGCTTAGCCCCCGACGCTGAGCAGTTCTTC. V and J are TRBV7-7 and TRBJ2-1; D is unclear. Germline V gene data show CDR1 as SSHAT and CDR2 as FNYEAQ (reference sequence). The CDR3 extends over 13 amino acids.